In this sample, the clone carrying this T cell receptor beta chain turned up a few times. Using its own MiXCR run on the PCR reads, TCRdb lists one record per CDR3 protein. Here the sample spans under 100,000 distinct CDR3 sequences, 45% to 50% being singletons. The V gene lost 6 bases and the J gene lost 1 base, with 12 bases spanning the gap. This CDR3 has 14 amino acids. These data come from a study of CDR3 diversity in severe acne. The rearrangement uses TRBV12-3 or TRBV12-4 and TRBJ1-1; D unresolved. The clonotype was recovered from a male donor in good health, serving as a control. The source material was blood. The CDR3 DNA follows: TGTGCCAGCAGCCTACCGGGGAGGAACACTGAAGCTTTCTTT. Translated: CASSLPGRNTEAFF.